This T cell receptor beta chain was sequenced for a study of OX40 agonist ivuxolimab in advanced cancers. For the study at large: Partial responses occurred in Three dose-escalation patients, one with hepatocellular carcinoma and two with cutaneous melanoma. Study results and caveats: CD8+ T cells were the subset that, on average, had more expanded clones than CD4+.

This CDR3 has 17 amino acids. Trimming removed 2 bases from V and 0 bases from J; junction bases left unmatched: 7. Germline CDR1 SGHTA, CDR2 FQGNSA. Using immunoSEQ multiplex PCR, the repertoire was profiled, and TCRdb retains in-frame clones only, with some absent. The data hold tens of thousands of clones, with around 83% observed a single time. Remarks on this clone: Its target is unknown.

The source is an adult with an advanced solid tumor such as melanoma, head and neck, liver or kidney cancer. The chain links TRBV7-2 to TRBJ2-7; 10 bases agree with TRBD2. Material: CD4+ or CD8+ T cells sorted from blood, obtained in a trial of the OX40 agonist ivuxolimab. The CDR3 is CASSLWTSGGVSYEQYF. The CDR3 DNA reads as TGTGCCAGCAGCTTATGGACTAGCGGAGGGGTCTCCTACGAGCAGTACTTC.